The following is a TCR beta chain sequence with its context. V was pared by 7 bases and J by 1 base, with 10 bases between. The germline gives CDR1 SGHVS, CDR2 FQNEAQ. CDR3 length: 13 amino acids. This entry belongs to a study of blood T cell repertoires in COVID-19. For the study at large: Samples came from the United States, Italy and Spain, spanning acute and convalescent COVID-19.

Only in-frame clones appear in the TCRdb table, and some are missing; sequencing was by immunoSEQ multiplex PCR. The top ten clones hold over 3% of a sample with 120,000 or so clones, over 80% of them seen once. Enrolled through a virtual design, the participants were between roughly 18 and 89 years of age and came from around 25 US areas. Cohort assignment relied on participant-reported clinical history. Cohort 3 recovered donors had two negative PCRs, clearance, or symptom resolution. This chain uses TRBV7-8 with TRBJ2-5; TRBD2 is a possible D gene (6 bases). This TCR was sampled from a woman younger than 45 who had recovered from COVID-19. Input material: PBMCs or T cells enriched from blood (not recorded which). The DNA of the CDR3 is TGTGCCAGCACCTTCGGGGGCCAAGAGACCCAGTACTTC. It translates to CASTFGGQETQYF. The entire variable domain, with the rest obtained from reference TRBV7-8 and TRBJ2-5, is as follows: GAGVSQSPRYKVAKRGQDVALRCDPISGHVSLFWYQQALGQGPEFLTYFQNEAQLDKSGLPSDRFFAERPEGSVSTLKIQRTQQEDSAVYLCASTFGGQETQYFGPGTRLLVL.